The 30 T cell receptor beta chains presented below share a single source sample, sequenced in a study of CD8 T cells in Susac syndrome. RNA totalling about 0.5 to 1 ug underwent reverse transcription with random hexamers. TCRdb itself ran the immunoSEQ multiplex PCR reads through MiXCR, one entry per CDR3 protein. The table records some 190,000 distinct CDR3 sequences, 94% of them present only once. Sequenced sample: CD4+ T cells from PBMCs. The receptors were sampled from a human donor with Susac syndrome.

This clonotype was recorded only once. The chain links TRBV10-3 to TRBJ1-1; no firm D call. In germline, CDR1 is ENHRY, CDR2 SYGVKD. V lost 6 bases to trimming and J lost 3 bases, with 11 bases between them. This CDR3 comprises 13 residues. The CDR3 region is CAISSPDHTEAFF. CDR3 coding DNA: TGTGCCATCAGCAGCCCTGACCACACTGAAGCTTTCTTT.

V gene TRBV20-1 combines with J gene TRBJ1-5, with TRBD1 matching 7 bases. The germline V gene has CDR1 DFQATT and CDR2 SNEGSKA (reference sequence). The CDR3 totals 14 residues. The V gene end was trimmed by 6 bases and the J gene end by 3 bases; junction bases not matched to a gene: 8. CDR3: CSATPGQNNQPQHF. The CDR3 DNA reads TGCAGTGCGACGCCGGGACAGAACAATCAGCCCCAGCATTTT.

The rearrangement uses TRBV20-1 and TRBJ2-7; a weak D match, TRBD1 (6 bases). Trimming took off 5 bases at V and 0 bases at J, with 11 bases between the two ends. This CDR3 spans 13 amino acids. CDR1 is DFQATT, CDR2 SNEGSKA, per germline (reference sequence). CDR3 amino acids: CSAPDSSSYEQYF. The CDR3, as DNA: TGCAGTGCTCCGGACAGTAGCTCCTACGAGCAGTACTTC.

CDR3 bases: TGTGCCAGCAGCTTAGATGCGGGGTACACAGATACGCAGTATTTT. It yields the protein CASSLDAGYTDTQYF. The J gene is TRBJ2-3, the V gene TRBV7-9, with a weak D call TRBD2 (6 bases). Germline CDR1 SEHNR, CDR2 FQNEAQ (reference sequence). This CDR3 region has 15 residues. The V end lost 1 base, the J end lost 2 bases, and 10 bases lay between the germline ends.

V is TRBV29-1 and J is TRBJ1-2; 7 bases align to TRBD1. The V segment lost 7 bases and the J segment 3 bases; nucleotides outside the gene matches: 11. Germline CDR1 reads SQVTM; CDR2 reads ANQGSEA. The CDR3 runs to 14 residues. This CDR3 reads CSARPGGDHYGYTF. The CDR3, as DNA: TGCAGCGCCCGACCAGGGGGGGACCACTATGGCTACACCTTC.

For the CDR3, the DNA is TGTGCCAGCAGCGACCCGGGACAGAACTATGGCTACACCTTC. Amino acid sequence: CASSDPGQNYGYTF. The V call is TRBV7-9, the J call TRBJ1-2; 7 nucleotides agree with TRBD1. The germline CDR1 and CDR2 sequences are SEHNR and FQNEAQ (reference sequence). V trimming: 5 bases; J trimming: 2 bases; junction bases outside the gene matches: 5. The CDR3 consists of 14 residues.

The chain combines TRBV9 with TRBJ2-3, with 7 bases fitting TRBD1. J gave up 0 bases and V 4 bases, and 5 bases lay outside the gene matches. CDR1 SGDLS and CDR2 YYNGEE come from the germline V gene. The CDR3 has 15 residues. The CDR3 DNA is TGTGCCAGCAGCTCAACAGGGGCTAGCACAGATACGCAGTATTTT. It codes for CASSSTGASTDTQYF. The full variable domain, rest sourced from reference TRBV9 and TRBJ2-3, is DSGVTQTPKHLITATGQRVTLRCSPRSGDLSVYWYQQSLDQGLQFLIQYYNGEERAKGNILERFSAQQFPDLHSELNLSSLELGDSALYFCASSSTGASTDTQYFGPGTRLTVL.

The chain has TRBV12-5 and TRBJ1-2; possibly TRBD1 for D (6 bases). This CDR3 is built from 14 residues. V was cut by 5 bases and J by 12 bases, with 22 bases left in between. CDR1 and CDR2 (germline): LGHNT, FRNRAP. The CDR3 DNA sequence: TGTGCTAGTGGTACAAACGACAGGCATCCCCTAGACACCTTC. Translated, it gives CASGTNDRHPLDTF.

J is TRBJ2-7 and V is TRBV28; 7 nucleotides match TRBD1. After removal of 2 bases from V and 3 bases from J, the junction contained 4 bases not matched to a gene. The CDR3 loop spans 14 amino acids. Germline V gene sequence: CDR1 MDHEN, CDR2 SYDVKM. Here the CDR3 DNA reads TGTGCCAGCAGTTTAAGGACAGGCCGCTACGAGCAGTACTTC. Translating gives CASSLRTGRYEQYF.

The chain is built from TRBV20-1 and TRBJ2-3; D unresolved. The CDR3 totals 16 residues. Trimming removed 8 bases at V and 0 bases at J, with 21 bases between. Germline V lookup: CDR1 DFQATT, CDR2 SNEGSKA (reference sequence). CDR3 nucleotides: TGCAGTCCCAATTTCCAGGCTGCTCCTAGCACAGATACGCAGTATTTT. It codes for CSPNFQAAPSTDTQYF.

The CDR3 bases are TGTGCCAGCAATCGACAGGGGGCCTACGAGCAGTACTTC. The encoded protein is CASNRQGAYEQYF. The chain couples TRBV12-3 or TRBV12-4 to TRBJ2-7, with 9 bases matching TRBD1. Trimming took 7 bases from V and 2 from J; bases not matched to a gene: 3. The CDR3 spans 13 residues.

The chain links TRBV19 to TRBJ2-7; TRBD1 matches at 7 bases. The CDR3 contains 13 residues. Trimming at V came to 4 bases and at J to 5 bases, leaving 5 bases not matched to a gene. Germline CDR1 LNHDA, CDR2 SQIVND (reference sequence). For the CDR3, the DNA is TGTGCCAGTAGTACCCTACAGGGGAACGAGCAGTACTTC. Protein: CASSTLQGNEQYF.

The chain couples TRBV29-1 to TRBJ2-3; 9 bases line up with TRBD2. Germline assignment: CDR1 SQVTM and CDR2 ANQGSEA. The trim removed 4 bases at V and 3 bases at J, leaving 2 bases unmatched. This CDR3 has 13 amino acids. The CDR3 DNA sequence: TGCAGCGTTGTAGCGGGGGATACAGATACGCAGTATTTT. Its translation: CSVVAGDTDTQYF.

The chain uses TRBV7-2 and TRBJ1-2; 8 positions match TRBD1. Germline CDR1 is SGHTA and CDR2 is FQGNSA. CDR3 size: 15 residues. The junction had 8 bases not matched to a gene; V was cut back by 4 bases and J by 4 bases. DNA for the CDR3: TGTGCCAGCAGCTGGACAGGGAGTAAACCCTATGGCTACACCTTC. Amino acid sequence: CASSWTGSKPYGYTF.

This chain connects TRBV7-2 to TRBJ1-6; D gene uncertain. Germline V gene lookup returns CDR1 SGHTA and CDR2 FQGNSA. Trimming removed 6 bases from V and 8 bases from J, with 8 bases in between. CDR3 length: 12 residues. The CDR3 protein is CASRDAHSPLHF. Here the CDR3 DNA reads TGTGCCAGCAGGGACGCGCATTCACCCCTCCACTTT.

The chain links TRBV7-2 to TRBJ1-1; D perhaps matches TRBD1 (5 bases). The V gene lost 6 bases and the J gene lost 2 bases, with 16 bases spanning the gap. This CDR3 region has 15 residues. In germline, CDR1 is SGHTA, CDR2 FQGNSA. The CDR3 spells CASRIRTHRNTEAFF. The CDR3 DNA reads as TGTGCCAGCAGGATCCGGACACACCGAAACACTGAAGCTTTCTTT. The full variable domain, rest sourced from reference TRBV7-2 and TRBJ1-1, is GAGVSQSPSNKVTEKGKDVELRCDPISGHTALYWYRQSLGQGLEFLIYFQGNSAPDKSGLPSDRFSAERTGGSVSTLTIQRTQQEDSAVYLCASRIRTHRNTEAFFGQGTRLTVV.

Here the CDR3 DNA reads TGTGCCAGCAGCTTAAATCCGGGACTAGGAGGGGACAATGAGCAGTTCTTC. Its translation is CASSLNPGLGGDNEQFF. This rearrangement joins TRBV11-1 to TRBJ2-1, with 8 nucleotides matching TRBD2. Per germline, CDR1 SGHAT and CDR2 FQDESV (reference sequence). The J segment lost 5 bases and the V segment lost 2 bases, leaving 11 bases of the junction unmatched. The length of the CDR3 is 17 residues.

The V call is TRBV6-6, the J call TRBJ1-5, with D uncertain. V was trimmed by 8 bases and J by 3 bases, leaving 11 bases between them. Germline assignment: CDR1 MNHNY and CDR2 SVGAGI (reference sequence). The CDR3 is made up of 13 amino acids. Written as DNA, the CDR3 is TGTGCCAGCGGGGAGGGTATCAATCAGCCCCAGCATTTT. This translates into CASGEGINQPQHF.

The V call is TRBV6-6, the J call TRBJ2-2; D might be TRBD1 or TRBD2, each matching 5 bases. The CDR3 is made up of 15 amino acids. The V end was cut by 1 base, the J end by 1 base, with 7 bases between. Germline V CDR1 and CDR2: MNHNY, SVGAGI (reference sequence). CDR3 amino acids: CASSYWGRNTGELFF. The CDR3 nucleotides read TGTGCCAGCAGTTACTGGGGGAGGAACACCGGGGAGCTGTTTTTT.

This clonotype was picked up one time. This chain joins TRBV20-1 and TRBJ2-7, with 12 bases identical to TRBD2. CDR3 size: 15 residues. Germline V gene sequence: CDR1 DFQATT, CDR2 SNEGSKA (reference sequence). Germline trimming cut 3 bases from V and 0 bases from J; bases unmatched to any gene: 3. The chain's CDR3 is CSARVLAGGSYEQYF. In DNA form, the CDR3 reads TGCAGTGCTAGGGTACTAGCGGGGGGCTCCTACGAGCAGTACTTC.

The chain combines TRBV20-1 with TRBJ2-6, with 9 nucleotides matching TRBD1. The germline gives CDR1 DFQATT, CDR2 SNEGSKA (reference sequence). The CDR3 covers 19 residues. Trimming took 0 bases from V and 0 from J; bases not matched to a gene: 9. The CDR3 here is CSAREYPGQGLSGANVLTF. As DNA, the CDR3 is TGCAGTGCTAGAGAGTACCCGGGACAGGGACTCTCTGGGGCCAACGTCCTGACTTTC.

CDR3 in DNA: TGTGCCAGCAGCTGGGCGGACAGGGGGGGTCAAGAGACCCAGTACTTC. Amino acid sequence: CASSWADRGGQETQYF. The chain couples TRBV5-4 to TRBJ2-5; TRBD1 agrees at 10 bases. This CDR3 spans 16 amino acids. J gave up 2 bases and V 3 bases, and 7 bases lay outside the gene matches. Germline CDR1 reads SGHNT; CDR2 reads YYREEE (reference sequence).

The gene calls are TRBV12-3 or TRBV12-4 and TRBJ1-5, with D perhaps matching TRBD1 (5 bases). Trimming cost V 6 bases and J 4 bases, with 10 bases left between them. The CDR3 is 13 residues long. CDR3 bases: TGTGCCAGCAGGACGGGGGGGAATCAGCCCCAGCATTTT. Translating it yields CASRTGGNQPQHF.

The gene calls are TRBV3-1 and TRBJ2-7, with TRBD2 as a possible D gene (6 bases). The germline V and J ends were trimmed by 4 bases and 2 bases, with 15 bases remaining between them. CDR1 and CDR2 (germline): LGHDT, YNNKEL (reference sequence). This CDR3 region has 15 residues. The CDR3 reads CASSLRRDGTYEQYF. The CDR3 bases are TGTGCCAGCAGCCTCCGGCGGGACGGTACCTACGAGCAGTACTTC.

This clonotype appeared once. The rearrangement links TRBV5-1 to TRBJ2-7, with TRBD1 as a possible D gene (6 bases). The CDR3 is 13 amino acids. The V gene lost 2 bases and the J gene lost 5 bases, with 11 bases spanning the gap. From germline, CDR1 is SGHRS and CDR2 YFSETQ. The CDR3: CASSLQGLHEQYF. Written as DNA, the CDR3 is TGCGCCAGCAGCTTACAGGGTCTCCACGAGCAGTACTTC.

The chain is built from TRBV3-1 and TRBJ2-7; D gene uncertain. CDR1 and CDR2 from the germline V gene are LGHDT and YNNKEL (reference sequence). The V end was cut by 2 bases, the J end by 2 bases, with 10 bases between. This CDR3 is 14 amino acids long. CDR3 protein: CASSQHEAPYEQYF. The CDR3 DNA reads TGTGCCAGCAGCCAACATGAGGCCCCCTACGAGCAGTACTTC.

The V and J genes are TRBV7-9 and TRBJ1-6; possibly TRBD1 for D (6 bases). Germline CDR1 is SEHNR and CDR2 is FQNEAQ (reference sequence). This CDR3 comprises 15 residues. V gave up 4 bases and J gave up 7 bases, with 14 bases separating them. CDR3 loop: CASSSPRGGNSPLHF. The CDR3 DNA reads TGTGCCAGCAGCTCCCCGAGGGGGGGCAATTCACCCCTCCACTTT.

The gene calls are TRBV29-1 and TRBJ2-1; D gene uncertain. Germline V gives CDR1 SQVTM, CDR2 ANQGSEA. The CDR3 extends over 16 amino acids. V was trimmed by 4 bases and J by 0 bases, leaving 16 bases between them. The CDR3 nucleotides read TGCAGCGTTGTTCATCCCGACAAGAGCTCCTACAATGAGCAGTTCTTC. Translated, it gives CSVVHPDKSSYNEQFF.

The chain recombines TRBV20-1 with TRBJ2-3, with D perhaps TRBD1 or TRBD2 (5 bases each). The CDR3 sequence is 15 residues long. V was cut by 6 bases and J by 3 bases, with 19 bases left in between. Germline CDR1 reads DFQATT; CDR2 reads SNEGSKA (reference sequence). The CDR3 DNA reads as TGCAGTGCCACAACCGGGACCCCTGGGACAGATACGCAGTATTTT. Its translation is CSATTGTPGTDTQYF.

The chain links TRBV28 to TRBJ1-2, with a possible D match to TRBD1 (6 bases). Deletions cut 11 bases from V and 1 base from J, with 14 bases between. Germline CDR1 is MDHEN and CDR2 is SYDVKM. CDR3 length equals 13 residues. The CDR3: CAVGQFVNYGYTF. The CDR3, as DNA: TGTGCCGTAGGACAGTTCGTTAACTATGGCTACACCTTC.